This T cell receptor beta chain was profiled in a study of blood T cell repertoires in COVID-19. Study context: Samples of COVID-19 (acute and convalescent) were obtained from the United States, Italy and Spain. PBMCs, B-cell-depleted T cells, or T cells were the source of the cDNA or gDNA that made up the material.

The authors' processing: Quantification of nucleated cells was approximated via reference gene primer amplification. The table came from immunoSEQ multiplex PCR; TCRdb's copy has only in-frame clones and leaves some out. V and J calls and clone size are given by that table; D and trimming were obtained from the DNA. The table lists about 180,000 clones, about 86% of them singletons. This CDR3 has 12 amino acids. The V gene lost 4 bases and the J gene lost 4 bases, with 6 bases spanning the gap. Germline values: CDR1 ENHRY, CDR2 SYGVKD. The chain has TRBV10-3 and TRBJ2-3; the D gene is possibly TRBD2 (6 bases). The TCR originated in a man aged 45-65 years with active or convalescent COVID-19. Sequencing was carried out using peripheral blood. As DNA, the CDR3 is TGTGCCATCAGTGGGGACTCAGATACGCAGTATTTT. This encodes CAISGDSDTQYF.